This T cell receptor beta chain was sequenced in a study of cytomegalovirus exposure and HLA in healthy donors. The CDR3 sequence is 18 residues long. The trim removed 2 bases at V and 5 bases at J, leaving 12 bases unmatched. Per germline, CDR1 MDHEN and CDR2 SYDVKM. The PCR made use of 60 Vbeta and 13 Jbeta primers. Measured with immunoSEQ multiplex PCR; TCRdb has only the in-frame clones, and not every one. The sample shows approximately 61,000 clones, more than 70% of them seen only once. Sequenced sample: PBMCs. The chain employs TRBV28 and TRBJ2-7, with 13 bases matching TRBD2. This clonotype was obtained from a man in his fifties in good health and CMV-seropositive. DNA for the CDR3: TGTGCCAGCAGTTTAATCCCGGAACTAGCGGGAGGGAAAAACGAGCAGTACTTC. Translated: CASSLIPELAGGKNEQYF.